Listed below are T cell receptor beta chains from one sample, sequenced in a study of cytotoxic CD8 clonotypes in ibrutinib-treated CLL. Sequencing was performed with immunoSEQ multiplex PCR; in TCRdb, only in-frame clones are kept and a portion is missing. Of some 120,000 clones listed, less than 90% are singletons. The starting material was PBMCs, obtained after 24 months of ibrutinib treatment. These receptors were collected from a human donor with chronic lymphocytic leukemia. The CDR3 runs from the conserved cysteine through the conserved F or W. The D gene is left open where the match is weak. Part of the rows lack a size; the others show once, few, many or a class for expanded clones.

J gene: TRBJ1-6; clone size: .; D gene: TRBD1; V gene: TRBV5-4; CDR3 length: 14; CDR3 DNA: TGTGCCAGCAGCTGGCAAGGACAGGGGAATCCCCTCCACTTT; CDR3 protein: CASSWQGQGNPLHF
J gene: TRBJ2-1; clone size: once; D gene: .; V gene: TRBV9; CDR3 length: 13; CDR3 DNA: TGTGCCAGCAGCGTAGAAGAGGCTTGGGAGCAGTTCTTC; CDR3 protein: CASSVEEAWEQFF
J gene: TRBJ2-7; clone size: .; D gene: .; V gene: TRBV19; CDR3 length: 12; CDR3 DNA: TGTGCCAGTTCTTTTCGGGGCTACGAGCAGTACTTC; CDR3 protein: CASSFRGYEQYF
J gene: TRBJ1-1; clone size: once; D gene: .; V gene: TRBV19; CDR3 length: 13; CDR3 DNA: TGTGCCAGTAGTCGGATCTTGAACACTGAAGCTTTCTTT; CDR3 protein: CASSRILNTEAFF
J gene: TRBJ1-2; clone size: .; D gene: .; V gene: TRBV5-6; CDR3 length: 16; CDR3 DNA: TGTGCCAGCAGCTTGTCTTCGGTCGGGGGCTTTTGGGGCTACACCTTC; CDR3 protein: CASSLSSVGGFWGYTF
J gene: TRBJ2-3; clone size: .; D gene: .; V gene: TRBV19; CDR3 length: 14; CDR3 DNA: TGTGCCAGTAGTATAGTGGGGATTTCAGATACGCAGTATTTT; CDR3 protein: CASSIVGISDTQYF
J gene: TRBJ1-2; clone size: .; D gene: TRBD1; V gene: TRBV7-2; CDR3 length: 14; CDR3 DNA: TGTGCCAGCAGCAAGACAGGGACTAACTATGGCTACACCTTC; CDR3 protein: CASSKTGTNYGYTF
J gene: TRBJ2-5; clone size: .; D gene: TRBD1; V gene: TRBV11-2; CDR3 length: 16; CDR3 DNA: TGTGCCAGCAGCCACGGACAGGGGGCTGGTAAGGAGACCCAGTACTTC; CDR3 protein: CASSHGQGAGKETQYF
J gene: TRBJ1-5; clone size: once; D gene: TRBD1; V gene: TRBV28; CDR3 length: 16; CDR3 DNA: TGTGCCAGCAGTCCCTGGGACAGGGGGCGCGGGCAGCCCCAGCATTTT; CDR3 protein: CASSPWDRGRGQPQHF
J gene: TRBJ1-2; clone size: .; D gene: .; V gene: TRBV19; CDR3 length: 14; CDR3 DNA: TGTGCCAGTAGTATAGCGTTAGGGAACTATGGCTACACCTTC; CDR3 protein: CASSIALGNYGYTF
J gene: TRBJ1-5; clone size: few; D gene: .; V gene: TRBV21-1; CDR3 length: 15; CDR3 DNA: TGTGCCAGCAGCAACTTGACTGGCGGCAATCAGCCCCAGCATTTT; CDR3 protein: CASSNLTGGNQPQHF
J gene: TRBJ1-4; clone size: .; D gene: .; V gene: TRBV10-2; CDR3 length: 14; CDR3 DNA: TGCGCCAGTCGTCAGGGGCTTTATAATGAAAAACTGTTTTTT; CDR3 protein: CASRQGLYNEKLFF
J gene: TRBJ2-7; clone size: .; D gene: TRBD2; V gene: TRBV7-2; CDR3 length: 15; CDR3 DNA: TGTGCCAGCAGCTCCCTAGCGGGGGGTTCCTACGAGCAGTACTTC; CDR3 protein: CASSSLAGGSYEQYF
J gene: TRBJ2-2; clone size: .; D gene: .; V gene: TRBV19; CDR3 length: 16; CDR3 DNA: TGTGCCAGTAGTATCCGATCGGGTTGGGGCACCGGGGAGCTGTTTTTT; CDR3 protein: CASSIRSGWGTGELFF
J gene: TRBJ1-5; clone size: .; D gene: .; V gene: TRBV7-9; CDR3 length: 13; CDR3 DNA: TGTGCCAGCAGCATGATGGGGGTTCAGCCCCAGCATTTT; CDR3 protein: CASSMMGVQPQHF
J gene: TRBJ2-4; clone size: .; D gene: TRBD1; V gene: TRBV6-5; CDR3 length: 15; CDR3 DNA: TGTGCCAGCAGTACAGGGGGCGCGGCCAAAAACATTCAGTACTTC; CDR3 protein: CASSTGGAAKNIQYF
J gene: TRBJ1-1; clone size: .; D gene: .; V gene: TRBV28; CDR3 length: 12; CDR3 DNA: TGTGCCAGCAGTTCCCAGGGGCCTGAAGCTTTCTTT; CDR3 protein: CASSSQGPEAFF
J gene: TRBJ2-1; clone size: .; D gene: TRBD1; V gene: TRBV7-8; CDR3 length: 14; CDR3 DNA: TGTGCCAGCAGCCCGTCGGACAGGGTGCATGAGCAGTTCTTC; CDR3 protein: CASSPSDRVHEQFF
J gene: TRBJ2-2; clone size: .; D gene: .; V gene: TRBV7-3; CDR3 length: 14; CDR3 DNA: TGTGCCAGCAGCTCAGGACAGCCGACCGGGGAGCTGTTTTTT; CDR3 protein: CASSSGQPTGELFF
J gene: TRBJ2-5; clone size: .; D gene: TRBD2; V gene: TRBV7-2; CDR3 length: 16; CDR3 DNA: TGTGCCAGCAGCTTAGCCATAGCGGGGGGCCAAGAGACCCAGTACTTC; CDR3 protein: CASSLAIAGGQETQYF
J gene: TRBJ2-5; clone size: .; D gene: .; V gene: TRBV19; CDR3 length: 14; CDR3 DNA: TGTGCCAGTAGTATGGGCAGGGTGGAAGAGACCCAGTACTTC; CDR3 protein: CASSMGRVEETQYF
J gene: TRBJ1-2; clone size: few; D gene: TRBD1; V gene: TRBV11-2; CDR3 length: 16; CDR3 DNA: TGTGCCAGCAGCTCGCACCGGGACAGGGTGGACTATGGCTACACCTTC; CDR3 protein: CASSSHRDRVDYGYTF
J gene: TRBJ1-5; clone size: .; D gene: TRBD1; V gene: TRBV7-2; CDR3 length: 15; CDR3 DNA: TGTGCCAGCAGCTTTTCGGGCAGGGGGAATCAGCCCCAGCATTTT; CDR3 protein: CASSFSGRGNQPQHF
J gene: TRBJ1-1; clone size: .; D gene: .; V gene: TRBV7-2; CDR3 length: 15; CDR3 DNA: TGTGCCAGCAGCTTAGTGCAGATTATCAACACTGAAGCTTTCTTT; CDR3 protein: CASSLVQIINTEAFF
J gene: TRBJ2-5; clone size: once; D gene: TRBD2; V gene: TRBV11-2; CDR3 length: 19; CDR3 DNA: TGTGCCAGCAGCTTAGCGCCCTCCAAGACTAGCGGGGGGAGTAGGTCCCAGTACTTC; CDR3 protein: CASSLAPSKTSGGSRSQYF
J gene: TRBJ1-1; clone size: .; D gene: TRBD1; V gene: TRBV7-9; CDR3 length: 15; CDR3 DNA: TGTGCCAGCAGTTCAACAGGGGGCGGCTTCACTGAAGCTTTCTTT; CDR3 protein: CASSSTGGGFTEAFF
J gene: TRBJ2-3; clone size: .; D gene: .; V gene: TRBV4-3; CDR3 length: 17; CDR3 DNA: TGCGCCAGCAGCCAAGCTAGTAGGCTCATGAGCACAGATACGCAGTATTTT; CDR3 protein: CASSQASRLMSTDTQYF
J gene: TRBJ1-5; clone size: few; D gene: TRBD1; V gene: TRBV2; CDR3 length: 15; CDR3 DNA: TGTGCCAGCAGTGTCCAGGGGGATAGCAATCAGCCCCAGCATTTT; CDR3 protein: CASSVQGDSNQPQHF
J gene: TRBJ2-1; clone size: .; D gene: .; V gene: TRBV6-1; CDR3 length: 15; CDR3 DNA: TGTGCCAGCAGTGAACCCCCCGCTGTTTGGGATGAGCAGTTCTTC; CDR3 protein: CASSEPPAVWDEQFF
J gene: TRBJ2-1; clone size: .; D gene: .; V gene: TRBV7-9; CDR3 length: 17; CDR3 DNA: TGTGCCAGCAGCTTGGGAGTAGGGCAGAGCTCCTACAATGAGCAGTTCTTC; CDR3 protein: CASSLGVGQSSYNEQFF
J gene: TRBJ1-6; clone size: few; D gene: .; V gene: TRBV5-5; CDR3 length: 16; CDR3 DNA: TGTGCCAGCAGCTTGGCATGGACAGACTATAATTCACCCCTCCACTTT; CDR3 protein: CASSLAWTDYNSPLHF
J gene: TRBJ2-7; clone size: once; D gene: TRBD1; V gene: TRBV5-1; CDR3 length: 15; CDR3 DNA: TGCGCCAGCAGCTTCGACAGGGTGAATTCCTACGAGCAGTACTTC; CDR3 protein: CASSFDRVNSYEQYF
J gene: TRBJ1-5; clone size: few; D gene: .; V gene: TRBV7-9; CDR3 length: 16; CDR3 DNA: TGTGCCAGCAGCTTAGTGTCAGGGGTCAGCAATCAGCCCCAGCATTTT; CDR3 protein: CASSLVSGVSNQPQHF
J gene: TRBJ1-5; clone size: .; D gene: TRBD1; V gene: TRBV19; CDR3 length: 15; CDR3 DNA: TGTGCCAGTAGGCAACAGGGGGCAATCAATCAGCCCCAGCATTTT; CDR3 protein: CASRQQGAINQPQHF
J gene: TRBJ2-4; clone size: .; D gene: TRBD2; V gene: TRBV7-9; CDR3 length: 19; CDR3 DNA: TGTGCCAGCAGCTACGGACTAGCGGGGGTTGGAATAACCAAAAACATTCAGTACTTC; CDR3 protein: CASSYGLAGVGITKNIQYF
J gene: TRBJ2-7; clone size: .; D gene: TRBD1; V gene: TRBV5-4; CDR3 length: 15; CDR3 DNA: TGTGCCAGCACCATAGGGGGACAGGTTTCCTACGAGCAGTACTTC; CDR3 protein: CASTIGGQVSYEQYF
J gene: TRBJ1-2; clone size: few; D gene: .; V gene: TRBV9; CDR3 length: 13; CDR3 DNA: TGTGCCAGCAGCGTAGAAGGGGGTGGCGGCTACACCTTC; CDR3 protein: CASSVEGGGGYTF
J gene: TRBJ1-1; clone size: .; D gene: .; V gene: TRBV18; CDR3 length: 12; CDR3 DNA: TGTGCCAGCTCCCCGGGGAACACTGAAGCTTTCTTT; CDR3 protein: CASSPGNTEAFF
J gene: TRBJ1-2; clone size: .; D gene: .; V gene: TRBV2; CDR3 length: 13; CDR3 DNA: TGTGCCAGGGGGGAGAGCCTTGGCGAGGGCTACACCTTC; CDR3 protein: CARGESLGEGYTF
J gene: TRBJ2-2; clone size: once; D gene: .; V gene: TRBV28; CDR3 length: 17; CDR3 DNA: TGTGCCAGCAGTTTAGAGAGGCAGGGAGAGGACACCGGGGAGCTGTTTTTT; CDR3 protein: CASSLERQGEDTGELFF
J gene: TRBJ1-5; clone size: .; D gene: .; V gene: TRBV30; CDR3 length: 13; CDR3 DNA: TGTGCCTGGAGTAAGCAGGGTAGGCAGCCCCAGCATTTT; CDR3 protein: CAWSKQGRQPQHF
J gene: TRBJ2-7; clone size: .; D gene: .; V gene: TRBV4-3; CDR3 length: 15; CDR3 DNA: TGCGCCAGCAGCCAAGTTCCAGACGGTACCTACGAGCAGTACTTC; CDR3 protein: CASSQVPDGTYEQYF
J gene: TRBJ2-3; clone size: .; D gene: .; V gene: TRBV11-3; CDR3 length: 17; CDR3 DNA: TGTGCCAGCAGCTTAACAATAGGAGGGGCCCTGCAGGATACGCAGTATTTT; CDR3 protein: CASSLTIGGALQDTQYF
J gene: TRBJ1-5; clone size: .; D gene: .; V gene: TRBV21-1; CDR3 length: 17; CDR3 DNA: TGTGCCAGCAGCAAAGTGGGCAGGGAGATGCGCAATCAGCCCCAGCATTTT; CDR3 protein: CASSKVGREMRNQPQHF
J gene: TRBJ1-1; clone size: once; D gene: TRBD1; V gene: TRBV19; CDR3 length: 15; CDR3 DNA: TGTGCCAGTAGTCCCCGGGACAGGGCGAACACTGAAGCTTTCTTT; CDR3 protein: CASSPRDRANTEAFF
J gene: TRBJ1-1; clone size: .; D gene: .; V gene: TRBV10-1; CDR3 length: 13; CDR3 DNA: TGCGCCAGCAGTGACGGGGGTCGGACTGAAGCTTTCTTT; CDR3 protein: CASSDGGRTEAFF
J gene: TRBJ2-1; clone size: .; D gene: TRBD2; V gene: TRBV7-2; CDR3 length: 16; CDR3 DNA: TGTGCCAGCAGCCTGCAAGCGGGGAGCTCCTACAATGAGCAGTTCTTC; CDR3 protein: CASSLQAGSSYNEQFF
J gene: TRBJ1-1; clone size: .; D gene: TRBD1; V gene: TRBV9; CDR3 length: 17; CDR3 DNA: TGTGCCAGCAGCGTAGGAGCCCCCGGGACAGTGAACACTGAAGCTTTCTTT; CDR3 protein: CASSVGAPGTVNTEAFF
J gene: TRBJ1-5; clone size: .; D gene: .; V gene: TRBV9; CDR3 length: 15; CDR3 DNA: TGTGCCAGCAGCGTAGGACAGCATAGCAATCAGCCCCAGCATTTT; CDR3 protein: CASSVGQHSNQPQHF
J gene: TRBJ2-7; clone size: few; D gene: .; V gene: TRBV27; CDR3 length: 14; CDR3 DNA: TGTGCCAGCAGTCCCTACGGCGGAAGCTACGAGCAGTACTTC; CDR3 protein: CASSPYGGSYEQYF
J gene: TRBJ1-2; clone size: few; D gene: TRBD1; V gene: TRBV9; CDR3 length: 14; CDR3 DNA: TGTGCCAGCAGCGACAGGACAGGGCGGTATGGCTACACCTTC; CDR3 protein: CASSDRTGRYGYTF
J gene: TRBJ1-6; clone size: few; D gene: .; V gene: TRBV5-4; CDR3 length: 14; CDR3 DNA: TGTGCCAGCAGCCGAGTGGATACTAATTCACCCCTCCACTTT; CDR3 protein: CASSRVDTNSPLHF
J gene: TRBJ1-5; clone size: .; D gene: .; V gene: TRBV19; CDR3 length: 15; CDR3 DNA: TGTGCCAGCCACGGTGGGGTGGCGGGCAATCAGCCCCAGCATTTT; CDR3 protein: CASHGGVAGNQPQHF
J gene: TRBJ2-3; clone size: .; D gene: .; V gene: TRBV9; CDR3 length: 15; CDR3 DNA: TGTGCCAGCAGCGTAGACTCGTCTAGCACAGATACGCAGTATTTT; CDR3 protein: CASSVDSSSTDTQYF
J gene: TRBJ2-2; clone size: .; D gene: .; V gene: TRBV10-3; CDR3 length: 13; CDR3 DNA: TGTGCCGTCAACGAGGAGAACACCGGGGAGCTGTTTTTT; CDR3 protein: CAVNEENTGELFF
J gene: TRBJ1-1; clone size: few; D gene: TRBD1; V gene: TRBV10-3; CDR3 length: 14; CDR3 DNA: TGTGCCATCAGTGATAGGGGGCGGGACACTGAAGCTTTCTTT; CDR3 protein: CAISDRGRDTEAFF
J gene: TRBJ1-2; clone size: .; D gene: TRBD1; V gene: TRBV11-2; CDR3 length: 15; CDR3 DNA: TGTGCCAGCAGCTTATCCGGGACAGTAGGCTATGGCTACACCTTC; CDR3 protein: CASSLSGTVGYGYTF
J gene: TRBJ2-7; clone size: .; D gene: .; V gene: TRBV7-2; CDR3 length: 16; CDR3 DNA: TGTGCCAGCAGCCCCCGCGGAGTGGGCGGATCCTACGAGCAGTACTTC; CDR3 protein: CASSPRGVGGSYEQYF
J gene: TRBJ2-3; clone size: once; D gene: .; V gene: TRBV12-2; CDR3 length: 9; CDR3 DNA: TGTGCAAGTCGCTTAGTTCCTGGTTTT; CDR3 protein: CASRLVPGF
J gene: TRBJ1-1; clone size: .; D gene: .; V gene: TRBV7-2; CDR3 length: 12; CDR3 DNA: TGTGCCAGCAGCTTATCGAACACTGAAGCTTTCTTT; CDR3 protein: CASSLSNTEAFF